The T cell receptor (beta chain) under discussion was sequenced for a study of human T cells and chemical hapten exposure. TCRdb analysed the RACE reads with MiXCR anew, one entry per CDR3 protein. The repertoire holds over 150,000 distinct CDR3 sequences, with around a quarter as singletons. Specified time point: patch test 3, about 24 weeks after DPC sensitization. Regarding treatment: therapeutic diphenylcyclopropenone sensitization with weekly scalp DPC. This clonotype was seen repeatedly, ten times or more. Sequences were derived from whole blood, sampled in connection with sensitization to the hapten diphenylcyclopropenone (DPC). This clonotype originated in a woman younger than 35 with alopecia areata. Some clones in this sample may be carry-over from other donors' samples.

DNA of the CDR3: TGTGCCAGCAGCTTAGGTGGGGGGGCCTACGAGCAGTACTTC. Translation: CASSLGGGAYEQYF. V is TRBV7-9 and J is TRBJ2-7; 7 bases are a match to TRBD2. Germline V gene data show CDR1 as SEHNR and CDR2 as FQNEAQ (reference sequence). There are 14 residues in the CDR3. Unmatched junction bases numbered 2, after V lost 1 base and J lost 2 bases.